Here is one T cell receptor (beta chain) with its context. No cognate antigen has been identified for it. The input lacks base qualities; no much larger clone sits a single base away. The cohort consisted of 600 or so healthy bone marrow donors. Cohort members were all nominally healthy when sampled, although unrecorded immune exposures were likely present. The donor was CMV seronegative and belonged to the group of around 400 seronegative cohort members. A peripheral blood sample was collected from each donor, and TCR beta sequencing was performed on peripheral blood mononuclear cells. The Qiagen DNeasy Blood Extraction Kit was used to extract genomic DNA from the blood cell samples. These data come from a study of cytomegalovirus exposure and HLA in healthy donors (dated by TCRdb to the late 2010s). With regard to the full study: In an earlier analysis of 450 to 750 of the donors, 276 Gb of sequence data and 100 million or so unique TCR beta sequences from about 179 million T cells were reported. An early release that covered fewer than 800 HLA-typed donors contained approximately 300 gigabases of sequencing data and 80 million or so unique TCR sequences. The genetic ancestry cluster associated with self-reported Caucasian donors included about 81% of the roughly 410 genotyped donors. The study was designed to test whether signatures of past pathogen exposure could be identified by cataloging public T cell receptors. Using immunosequencing, the study profiled T cell repertoires from around 680 subjects and related those repertoires to cytomegalovirus serostatus. Along with the approximately 620-subject first cohort, a separate validation cohort of 120 different subjects was used. The study combined high-throughput TCR immunosequencing, statistical association of individual TCRs with disease status, and machine learning to predict cytomegalovirus infection status. To study patterns of TCR occurrence, a later analysis re-analyzed previously published TCR beta repertoires from 700 or so donors and added high-resolution HLA genotyping. In the later analysis, no new phenotypic data were used to find candidate immune exposures; instead, reliance was placed on TCR beta sequences and their occurrence across donors. To decide whether each TCR beta V gene segment behaved as functional or pseudogenic, an earlier analysis of fewer than 750 of the donors relied on high-throughput TCR beta sequencing. Donor age, sex, ethnicity and CMV serostatus were compiled alongside the repertoire data. A later genetic analysis took genome-wide SNP genotypes for about 65% of the roughly 670 donors and used that subset as a discovery cohort. All discovery cohort repertoires had been generated on a single sequencing platform. HLA typing covered class I and class II loci at four-digit resolution. The number of typed donors differed by locus: roughly 620-640 for A, B, C, DRB1 and DQB1; approximately 540 for DQA1; over 600 for DPA1; and some 470 for DPB1. A handful of DR-DQ haplotypes were handled as single units for association and clustering because linkage in the cohort was strong. Among about 400 genotyped donors of the cohort, an average of roughly 230,000 unique TCR beta nucleotide sequences was sequenced per donor, of which 15% to 20% were non-productive. The investigation overall reported the following: Linkage disequilibrium might explain the correlated functional status among segregating V segments, but an unknown experimental factor could not be excluded. Most TCR sequences were seen in very few donors, while some public TCRs were found in many individuals. A later analysis reported that several top co-occurrence clusters appeared linked to parvovirus B19, influenza, CMV and Epstein-Barr virus. A later analysis found that most CMV-associated TCR beta chains appeared HLA-restricted, with HLA associations seemingly driven largely by CMV exposure. It was suggested by the authors that the approach could potentially be generalized to other disease states and immunological phenotypes. In both the original and validation cohorts, the classifier was reported to diagnose cytomegalovirus status with high specificity and sensitivity. In a later genetic analysis, a missense DCLRE1C variant was associated with V-gene and J-gene trimming of TCR beta chains, and the association was replicated in an independent cohort. Because counts were too low, 15 to 20 rarely observed V segments, including chromosome 9 orphons, were excluded from the earlier analysis of some 540 of the donors. In a later analysis, 16,951 TCR beta sequences were associated with specific HLA alleles at a false discovery rate of 0.05. Broadly in line with IMGT annotations, most TCR beta V segments showed up in productive rearrangements about 87% or about 30% of the time in an earlier analysis of around 600 of the donors. According to a later analysis, TCR association rates differed among HLA loci, with DRB1 alleles showing the most associated TCRs and HLA-C alleles showing the fewest. Assigning TCR associations to individual alleles was difficult when HLA alleles, especially DR and DQ, strongly co-occurred. The study listed around 160 TCR beta chains as associated with cytomegalovirus. In a later analysis, HLA-associated TCR beta chains showed more clonal expansion and lower generation probabilities than non-associated chains that were equally common. A further reported finding was that TCR beta sequences accurately predicted the HLA-A and HLA-B alleles for most subjects in the first cohort. A later genetic analysis reported fewer N-insertions in productive TCRs among donors in an Asian-associated ancestry cluster than the 666-donor mean. A few of the identified cytomegalovirus-associated TCR beta chains were confirmed in vitro to be specific for cytomegalovirus antigens. A cluster of highly shared sequence variants was judged likely to represent a technical artifact of the sequencing pipeline. Sequencing depth was assumed to be roughly uniform across donors in the presence/absence analyses, though that assumption may not hold. For the cohort, immune exposure information was limited to CMV serostatus. Because some donors lacked HLA typing at each locus, the association tests relied only on the typed subset. The cohort was sequenced for TCR beta chains only, and without alpha or paired-chain data the features that could be detected were limited.

Libraries were constructed by the immunoSEQ multiplex PCR assay. The multiplex PCR relied on a mix of 60 forward primers for TCR Vbeta segments and 13 reverse primers for TCR Jbeta segments. The CDR3 region of rearranged TCR beta genes was amplified from genomic DNA by a multiplex PCR assay. Amplified TCR beta libraries were sequenced as 87-base-pair reads on the Illumina HiSeq System. The study's own analysis went as follows. A later analysis tallied 75 million to 85 million unique TCR beta chains across the approximately 670 repertoires, and about 12 million of those chains were shared by two or more donors. To remove PCR and sequencing errors, raw reads were error-corrected and collapsed into unique sequences using a nearest-neighbor algorithm that merged closely related sequences. V, D and J gene segments were assigned by aligning CDR3 sequences to IMGT reference sequences. Each retained sequence needed at least a six-nucleotide match to both a V gene segment and a J gene segment. A rearrangement counted as productive if the CDR3 had no stop codons and remained in frame with V and J, and every other rearrangement counted as non-productive. Following IMGT convention, CDR3 was defined as the stretch from the second conserved V-encoded cysteine to the conserved J-encoded phenylalanine. The earlier analysis of roughly 590 of the donors excluded any sequence lacking an unambiguous match to a single V gene segment. An earlier analysis of approximately 590 of the donors called V segments functional above 56.7% productive rearrangements and segregating when the between-donor standard deviation exceeded 5%. A statistical classification framework was developed to diagnose cytomegalovirus status using the catalog of TCR beta chain sequences. A later analysis assigned V and J genes by comparing TCR nucleotide sequences with IMGT/GENE-DB human TR gene sequences. In a later analysis, CDR3 sequences and most-parsimonious VDJ recombination scenarios were assigned using the TCRdist pipeline. In a later analysis, each TCR beta chain was defined by its CDR3 amino acid sequence together with its V-gene family, and reads lacking a unique V-gene family were excluded. A later analysis removed 550 to 700 highly shared, low-generation-probability nucleotide sequences to deal with suspected cross-contamination and a sequencing artifact. A later analysis calculated a clonal expansion index for each public chain from normalized within-repertoire ranks of inferred template counts. Generation probabilities in a later analysis came from a VDJ recombination model fitted to out-of-frame rearrangements, and those results were checked against IGoR. In a later analysis, hypergeometric tests were used to score TCR-TCR, TCR-HLA and TCR-CMV co-occurrence, with a repertoire-size bias correction applied to TCR pairs. False discovery rates were estimated in a later analysis by permuting HLA or CMV assignments 20 times. In a later analysis, co-occurring TCRs were grouped with DBSCAN, and TCRdist sequence similarity was added when clustering was performed within HLA-allele-positive subsets. For co-occurrence clustering, repertoires with fewer than 30,000 or more than 120,000 public chains were excluded, along with five repertoires with anomalous nucleotide sharing. TCRdb stores this immuneACCESS table with in-frame sequences only. Part of the clones is absent; in the studies checked, under half of the shortfall reflects unresolved V genes, and no reason is known for the rest. The DNA gave D and trimming, while V, J and clone size come from that table. Across this sample there are fewer than 350,000 clones, with 80% to 90% seen only once. More than 2% of the sample is taken by the ten largest.

This TCR derives from a woman between 18 and 29 years old in good health and CMV-seronegative. The sample was PBMCs.

The CDR3 protein is CASSQSQGTDRYEQYF. The bases read TGCGCCAGCAGTCAATCGCAGGGGACAGATCGCTACGAGCAGTACTTC. The chain uses TRBV23-1 and TRBJ2-7; TRBD1 lines up with 7 middle nucleotides. TRBV23-1 is annotated as an ORF whose role is uncertain. Trimming leaves V shorter by 0 bases and J shorter by 3 bases, with the junction holding 8 bases beyond the gene matches. The CDR3 starts with the cysteine, ends with the phenylalanine, and has 16 residues. CDR3 DNA is the only sequence kept; it has 48 bases, read in frame from the first base.